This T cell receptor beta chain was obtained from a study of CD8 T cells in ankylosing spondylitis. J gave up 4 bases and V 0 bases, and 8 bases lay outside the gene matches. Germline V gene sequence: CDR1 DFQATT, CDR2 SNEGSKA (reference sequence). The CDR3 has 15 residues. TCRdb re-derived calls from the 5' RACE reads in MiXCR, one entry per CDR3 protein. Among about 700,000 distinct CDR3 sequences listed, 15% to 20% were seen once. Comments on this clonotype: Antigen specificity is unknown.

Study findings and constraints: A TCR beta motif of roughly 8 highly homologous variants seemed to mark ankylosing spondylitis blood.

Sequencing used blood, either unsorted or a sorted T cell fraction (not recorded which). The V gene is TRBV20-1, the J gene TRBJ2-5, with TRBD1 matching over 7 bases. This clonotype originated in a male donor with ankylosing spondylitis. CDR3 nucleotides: TGCAGTGCTAGAGATAAGGGGGCCGGCGGAGAGACCCAGTACTTC. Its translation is CSARDKGAGGETQYF.